Reported below is one T cell receptor (beta chain). This clone was seen only once. The antigen this receptor binds is unknown. Within one base of it there is no much larger clone, and no base qualities were kept. The germline V gene (reference sequence) gives CDR1 as SGHAT and CDR2 as FQDESV. Including the terminal cysteine and phenylalanine, the CDR3 comprises 13 residues. The read is trimmed to its CDR3 DNA, 39 bases read in frame from base 1. Here V drops 3 bases and J drops 10 bases, and the junction holds 4 bases not matched to any gene. Participants in the prospective study were aged roughly 18 to 100 years, lived in approximately 26 United States geographic areas, and enrolled through a virtual design. To assign participants to cohorts, the prospective study relied on clinical history that participants themselves reported in a screening survey and a study questionnaire. Recovered participants in ImmuneRACE Cohort 3 were defined by two consecutive negative NP/OP PCR tests, clearance by a healthcare professional, or resolution of symptoms. In the prospective study, whole blood, serum and a nasopharyngeal or oropharyngeal swab were collected from each participant by mobile phlebotomists. Participants in the prospective study had the option to provide additional blood draws and questionnaires over a roughly two-month period. Before DNA extraction, prospective study blood samples were shipped either frozen or at room temperature.

The sample comes from a study of blood T cell repertoires in COVID-19 (TCRdb year 2020). General notes on the study: Samples from collaborators originated in the United States, Italy and Spain and spanned both the acute and convalescent phases of COVID-19. The material from the prospective study consisted of cDNA or gDNA derived from T cells, B-cell-depleted T cells, or PBMCs. Subjects who had been exposed to COVID-19, were actively infected with it, or had recovered from it provided the deeply sampled blood TCRbeta repertoires that made up the dataset. A freely available public database, intended as a resource for researchers studying the immune response to SARS-CoV-2, is where the repertoires were released. Samples came from the ongoing ImmuneRACE study (first 160 participants) plus 1,254 subjects from 6 global collaborators. Nearly every sample came with metadata listing a de-identified subject ID, COVID-19 status, age in years and sex. HLA class I and class II types, where available, came from metadata supplied by the sample provider rather than from assay-based typing. General study outcomes and caveats: The quantity of clinical and demographic metadata differed by source and by participant and was supplied without curation.

The immunoSEQ Assay, a bias-controlled multiplex PCR, was used to amplify TCRbeta CDR3 regions from genomic DNA. Per the original workflow: Nucleated cell counts per sample were estimated from amplification of reference gene primers within the assay. To quantify the absolute abundance of each unique TCRbeta CDR3 rearrangement, sequence reads were collapsed and filtered. For each sample, productive Simpson clonality was calculated as the square root of Simpson's diversity index over productive rearrangements. Entries here come from immuneACCESS through TCRdb and include only in-frame sequences with V and J called. Some clones fail to appear in such tables; in the studies checked, an unresolved V gene covers under half of the shortfall, and the cause of the remainder is unknown. V and J calls and clone size are as listed in that table; D and trimming were resolved from the DNA. This sample lists fewer than 300,000 clones; 85% were detected once. The top ten clones comprise about 2.3% of the sample.

The sequenced sample consisted of PBMCs or T cells enriched from blood (not recorded which). This chain is built from TRBV11-1 and TRBJ1-1, and TRBD1 aligns with 11 junction nucleotides. The TCR originated in a woman aged 50 to 60 who had recovered from COVID-19. In nucleotides, the sequence is TGTGCCAGCAGCTTTTCGGACAGGGGGCCAGCTTTCTTT. It codes for CASSFSDRGPAFF.